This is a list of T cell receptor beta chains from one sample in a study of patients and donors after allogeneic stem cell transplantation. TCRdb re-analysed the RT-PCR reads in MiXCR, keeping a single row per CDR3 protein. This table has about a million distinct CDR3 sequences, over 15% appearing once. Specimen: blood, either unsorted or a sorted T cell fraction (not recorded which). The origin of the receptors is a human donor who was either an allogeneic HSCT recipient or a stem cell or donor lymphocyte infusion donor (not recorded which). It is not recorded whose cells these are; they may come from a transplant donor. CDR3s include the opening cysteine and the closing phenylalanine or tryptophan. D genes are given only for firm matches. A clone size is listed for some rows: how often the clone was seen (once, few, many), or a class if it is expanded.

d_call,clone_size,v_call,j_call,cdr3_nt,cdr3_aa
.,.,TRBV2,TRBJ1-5,TGTGCCAGCAGTCCAGACACAGTATATCAGCCCCAGCATTTT,CASSPDTVYQPQHF
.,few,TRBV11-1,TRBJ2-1,TGTGCCAGCAGCTTCTCGGGCGGCTACTCCTACAATGAGCAGTTCTTC,CASSFSGGYSYNEQFF
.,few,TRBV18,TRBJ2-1,TGTGCCAGCTCACCACCTACGGGGGCTTACAATGAGCAGTTCTTC,CASSPPTGAYNEQFF
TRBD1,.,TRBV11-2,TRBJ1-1,TGTGCCAGCAGCTTTAGACAGGGGGCGAACACTGAAGCTTTCTTT,CASSFRQGANTEAFF
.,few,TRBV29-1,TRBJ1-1,TGCAGCTTAAAGACGGCCAGAGGGACTGAAGCTTTCTTT,CSLKTARGTEAFF
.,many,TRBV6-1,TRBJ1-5,TGTGCCAGCAGAGAGGGGTCGGTGACAGCGAATCAGCCCCAGCATTTT,CASREGSVTANQPQHF
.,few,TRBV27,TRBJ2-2,TGTGCCAGCAGTCCTGACAGAGTCTCGAACACCGGGGAGCTGTTTTTT,CASSPDRVSNTGELFF
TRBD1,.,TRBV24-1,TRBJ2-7,TGTGCCACCAGTGAAGGGACAGGGGGCTACGAGCAGTACTTC,CATSEGTGGYEQYF
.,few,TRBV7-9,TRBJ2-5,TGTGCCAGCAGCTTAGACAGACTTCGCCAAGAGACCCAGTACTTC,CASSLDRLRQETQYF
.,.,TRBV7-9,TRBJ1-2,TGTGCCAGCAGCCCTGAGCTCATTAACTATGGCTACACCTTC,CASSPELINYGYTF
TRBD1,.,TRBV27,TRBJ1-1,TGTGCCAGCAGTCCTTGGACAGGGGGAATGAACACTGAAGCTTTCTTT,CASSPWTGGMNTEAFF
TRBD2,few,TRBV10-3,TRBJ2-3,TGTGCCATCAGTGATAGTAGCGGGGGAACTAGCACAGATACGCAGTATTTT,CAISDSSGGTSTDTQYF
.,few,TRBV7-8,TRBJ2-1,TGTGCCAGCAGCGTAGGGGCTACAGCGTACAATGAGCAGTTCTTC,CASSVGATAYNEQFF
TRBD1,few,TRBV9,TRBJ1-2,TGTGCCAGCAGCGTCTTAGGACAGGGCAGCTATGGCTACACCTTC,CASSVLGQGSYGYTF
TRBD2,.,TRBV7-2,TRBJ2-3,TGTGCCAGCAGCACGATAGCGGGAGCAATCACAGATACGCAGTATTTT,CASSTIAGAITDTQYF
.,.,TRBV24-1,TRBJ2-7,TGTGCCACCAGTGATAAAGACGCCTCCTACGAGCAGTACTTC,CATSDKDASYEQYF
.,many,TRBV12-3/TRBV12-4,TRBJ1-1,TGTGCCAGCAGTTTAAGGCCCACAGGGGCTTTCTTT,CASSLRPTGAFF
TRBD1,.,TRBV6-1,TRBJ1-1,TGTGCCAGCAGTCCCCGCCCGACAGGGGTAACTGAAGCTTTCTTT,CASSPRPTGVTEAFF
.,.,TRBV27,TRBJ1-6,TGTGCCAGCAGTTTAGCGGGGGCAGGGATTTCACCCCTCCACTTT,CASSLAGAGISPLHF
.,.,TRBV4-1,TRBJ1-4,TGCGCCAGCAGCCAAGAAGCACCCGGGATCCCAAAACTGTTTTTT,CASSQEAPGIPKLFF
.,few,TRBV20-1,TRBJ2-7,TGCAGTGCTAGAGACGCCAGGGGAAGCTCCTACGAGCAGTACTTC,CSARDARGSSYEQYF
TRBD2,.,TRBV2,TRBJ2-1,TGTGCCAGCAGTGAAATCTTGGGAGGGCGGAATGAGCAGTTCTTC,CASSEILGGRNEQFF
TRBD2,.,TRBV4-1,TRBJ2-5,TGCGCCAGCAGCGGACCGGGACTAGCGGGGGGCCCCATGGAAGAGACCCAGTACTTC,CASSGPGLAGGPMEETQYF
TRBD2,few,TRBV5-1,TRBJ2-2,TGCGCCAGCAGCTTGATACGGGGGGGTGCCGGGGAGCTGTTTTTT,CASSLIRGGAGELFF
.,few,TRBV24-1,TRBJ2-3,TGTGCCACCAGTGATTTGACTAGCCCAGATACGCAGTATTTT,CATSDLTSPDTQYF
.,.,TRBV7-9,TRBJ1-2,TGTGCCAGCAGCTCTGTGGGGGGAGAGGGCAGTCTTGGCTACACCTTC,CASSSVGGEGSLGYTF
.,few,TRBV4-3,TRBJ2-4,TGCGCCAGCAGCCCAACCCCGGCGGTAGCCAAAAACATTCAGTACTTC,CASSPTPAVAKNIQYF
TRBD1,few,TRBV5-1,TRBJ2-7,TGCGCCAGCAGCCCTGGACAGGTAAACTACGAGCAGTACTTC,CASSPGQVNYEQYF
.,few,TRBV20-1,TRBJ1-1,TGCAGTGCTAGAGATCTAGGATTTGAAGCTTTCTTT,CSARDLGFEAFF
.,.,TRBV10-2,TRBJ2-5,TGCGCCAGATCGACAGGTCCCCAAGAGACCCAGTACTTC,CARSTGPQETQYF
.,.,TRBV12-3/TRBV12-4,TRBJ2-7,TGTGCCAGCACGCCGGAGGACGGAGTAGGATACTTC,CASTPEDGVGYF
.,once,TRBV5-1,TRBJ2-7,TGCGCCAGCAGCTTGGGTACGAGCGGCAAATACGAGCAGTACTTC,CASSLGTSGKYEQYF
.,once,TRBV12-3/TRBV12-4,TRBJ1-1,TGTGCCAGCAGTACGGACGCGGGTCATGAAGCTTTCTTT,CASSTDAGHEAFF
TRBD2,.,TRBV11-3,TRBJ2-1,TGTGCCAGCAGCCCTGGGTCGAGCGGGAACAATGAGCAGTTCTTC,CASSPGSSGNNEQFF
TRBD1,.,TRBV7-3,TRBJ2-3,TGTGCCAGCAGCTTAGGGACAGCCAAGGGTACGCAGTATTTT,CASSLGTAKGTQYF
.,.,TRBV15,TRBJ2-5,TGTGCCACCAGCAGAGATCCTTCTAGCACAGAGACCCAGTACTTC,CATSRDPSSTETQYF
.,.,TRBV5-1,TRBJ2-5,TGCGCCAGCAGTCCTGGACCGGGCGGGCCCCAGTACTTC,CASSPGPGGPQYF
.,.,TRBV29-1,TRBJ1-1,TGCAGCGTTGAAAGGCAGTCCATGAACACTGAAGCTTTCTTT,CSVERQSMNTEAFF
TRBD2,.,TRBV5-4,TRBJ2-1,TGTGCCAGCAGCTGGGCCGGGACTAAGGATGAGCAGTTCTTC,CASSWAGTKDEQFF
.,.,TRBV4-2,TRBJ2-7,TGTGCCAGCAGCCAGAGCCAGAGTGAAAGCTCCTACGAGCAGTACTTC,CASSQSQSESSYEQYF
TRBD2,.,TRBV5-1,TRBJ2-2,TGCGCCAGCAGCTTGCCCTCGCCGGGACTAGCGGCTAACACCGGGGAGCTGTTTTTT,CASSLPSPGLAANTGELFF
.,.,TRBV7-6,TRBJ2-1,TGTGCCAGCAGCCCCCGGGACGGGGAATTGTACAATGAGCAGTTCTTC,CASSPRDGELYNEQFF
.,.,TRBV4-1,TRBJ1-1,TGCGCCAGCAGCCACCTCGGGGAGTCCGAAGCTTTCTTT,CASSHLGESEAFF
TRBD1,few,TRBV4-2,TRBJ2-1,TGTGCCAGCAGCCAACTTGGGACAGGGGGCTTCAACAATGAGCAGTTCTTC,CASSQLGTGGFNNEQFF
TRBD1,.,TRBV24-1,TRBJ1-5,TGTGCCACCAGTTCAAAGAGGACAGGGGTGAATCAGCCCCAGCATTTT,CATSSKRTGVNQPQHF
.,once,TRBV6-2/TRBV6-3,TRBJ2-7,TGTGCCAGCACCCCGGACCGTAGCTCCTACGAGCAGTACTTC,CASTPDRSSYEQYF
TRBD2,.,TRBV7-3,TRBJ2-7,TGTGCCAGCAGCTTAGGGGCTAGCGGGGCCTACGAGCAGTACTTC,CASSLGASGAYEQYF
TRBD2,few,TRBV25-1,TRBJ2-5,TGTGCCAGCAGTGAGCTAGCGGGGGTCCAAGAGACCCAGTACTTC,CASSELAGVQETQYF
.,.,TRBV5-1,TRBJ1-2,TGCGCCAGCAGCGGGACGGCCAATGGCTACACCTTC,CASSGTANGYTF
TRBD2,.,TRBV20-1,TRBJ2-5,TGCAGTGCTAGGGATCGACTAGCGGGGGGGGAGACCCAGTACTTC,CSARDRLAGGETQYF
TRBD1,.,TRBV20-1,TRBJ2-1,TGCAGTGCCACCGACAGGGACGTGAACAATGAGCAGTTCTTC,CSATDRDVNNEQFF
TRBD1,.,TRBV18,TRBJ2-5,TGTGCCAGCTCACCACGAGAAGGGAGACAGGGAGAGACCCAGTACTTC,CASSPREGRQGETQYF
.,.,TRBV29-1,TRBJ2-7,TGCAGCGTCAGGACAGCCCACTCCTACGAGCAGTACTTC,CSVRTAHSYEQYF
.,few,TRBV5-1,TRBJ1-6,TGCGCCAGCAGCTTGGAAATTAATTCACCCCTCCACTTT,CASSLEINSPLHF
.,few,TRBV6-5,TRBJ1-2,TGTGCCAGCAGTTCAGCGGCAGCTAACTATGGCTACACCTTC,CASSSAAANYGYTF
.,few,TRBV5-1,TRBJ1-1,TGCGCCAGCAGACCTCCCGGGACAATCACTGAAGCTTTCTTT,CASRPPGTITEAFF
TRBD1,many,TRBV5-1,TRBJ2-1,TGCGCCAGCAGCTTTGGACAGGGCTCCTACAATGAGCAGTTCTTC,CASSFGQGSYNEQFF